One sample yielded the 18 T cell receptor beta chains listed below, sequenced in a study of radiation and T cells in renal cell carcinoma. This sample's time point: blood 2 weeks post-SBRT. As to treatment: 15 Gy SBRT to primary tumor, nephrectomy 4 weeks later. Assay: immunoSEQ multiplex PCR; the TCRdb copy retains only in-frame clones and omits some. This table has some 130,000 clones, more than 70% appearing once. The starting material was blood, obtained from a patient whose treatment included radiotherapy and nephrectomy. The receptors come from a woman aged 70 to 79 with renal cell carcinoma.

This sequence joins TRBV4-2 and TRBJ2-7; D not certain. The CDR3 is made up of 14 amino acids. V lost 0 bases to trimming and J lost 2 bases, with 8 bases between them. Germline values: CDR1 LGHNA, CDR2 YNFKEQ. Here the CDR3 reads CASSQDIGTYEQYF. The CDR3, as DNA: TGTGCCAGCAGCCAAGATATCGGCACCTACGAGCAGTACTTC.

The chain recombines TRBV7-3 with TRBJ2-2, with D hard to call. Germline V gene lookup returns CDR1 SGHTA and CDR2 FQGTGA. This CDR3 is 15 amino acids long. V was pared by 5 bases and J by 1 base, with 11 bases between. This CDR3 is CASSPGGKNTGELFF. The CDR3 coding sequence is TGTGCCAGCAGCCCGGGTGGGAAGAACACCGGGGAGCTGTTTTTT.

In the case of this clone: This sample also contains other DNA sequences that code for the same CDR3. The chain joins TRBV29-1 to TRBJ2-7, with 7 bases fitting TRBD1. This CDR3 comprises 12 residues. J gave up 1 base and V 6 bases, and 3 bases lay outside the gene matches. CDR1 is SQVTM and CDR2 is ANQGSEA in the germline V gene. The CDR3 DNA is TGCAGCGTGTCGACAGGGTCCTACGAGCAGTACTTC. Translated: CSVSTGSYEQYF.

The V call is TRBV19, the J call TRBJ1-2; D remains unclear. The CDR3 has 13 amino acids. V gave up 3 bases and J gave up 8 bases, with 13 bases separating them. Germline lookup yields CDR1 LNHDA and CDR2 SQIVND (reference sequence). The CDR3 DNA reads TGTGCCAGTAGTATCCCCGGGAGGAGAGGCTACACCTTC. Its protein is CASSIPGRRGYTF.

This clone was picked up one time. Written as DNA, the CDR3 is TGTGCCAGCAGCCCTTTATGGGGACAGCAAGAGACCCAGTACTTC. This translates into CASSPLWGQQETQYF. The J gene is TRBJ2-5, the V gene TRBV6-5, with 7 bases that match TRBD1. The CDR3 is 15 residues long. Germline loops: CDR1 MNHEY, CDR2 SVGAGI. V was clipped by 6 bases and J by 2 bases; unmatched bases: 9.

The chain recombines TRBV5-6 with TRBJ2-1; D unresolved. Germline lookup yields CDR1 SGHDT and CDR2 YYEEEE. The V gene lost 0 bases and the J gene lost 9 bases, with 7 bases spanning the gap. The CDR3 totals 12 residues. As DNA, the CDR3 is TGTGCCAGCAGCTTGGGAGCAGGTGAGCAGTTCTTC. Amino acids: CASSLGAGEQFF. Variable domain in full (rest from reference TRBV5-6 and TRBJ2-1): DAGVTQSPTHLIKTRGQQVTLRCSPKSGHDTVSWYQQALGQGPQFIFQYYEEEERQRGNFPDRFSGHQFPNYSSELNVNALLLGDSALYLCASSLGAGEQFFGPGTRLTVL.

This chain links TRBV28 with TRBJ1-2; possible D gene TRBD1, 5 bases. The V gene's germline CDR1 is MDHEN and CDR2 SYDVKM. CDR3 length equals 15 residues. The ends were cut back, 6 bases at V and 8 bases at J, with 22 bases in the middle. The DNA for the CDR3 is TGTGCCAGCAGAGAAGGCGGGGGTTCCGTGATCGGCTACACCTTC. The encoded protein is CASREGGGSVIGYTF.

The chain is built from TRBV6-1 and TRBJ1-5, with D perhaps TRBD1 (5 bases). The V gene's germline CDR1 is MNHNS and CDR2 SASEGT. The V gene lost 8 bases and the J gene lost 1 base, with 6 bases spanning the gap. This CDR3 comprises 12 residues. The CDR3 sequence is CASRDSNQPQHF. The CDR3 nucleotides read TGTGCCAGCCGGGACAGCAATCAGCCCCAGCATTTT.

The CDR3 nucleotides read TGTGCCAGTAGTATAGACCCTCCTGACAGAAAAGACACTGAAGCTTTCTTT. Amino acids: CASSIDPPDRKDTEAFF. The gene calls are TRBV19 and TRBJ1-1; maybe TRBD1 (5 bases). From germline, CDR1 is LNHDA and CDR2 SQIVND (reference sequence). Trimming took 0 bases from V and 3 from J, leaving 17 bases between them. The CDR3 runs 17 residues.

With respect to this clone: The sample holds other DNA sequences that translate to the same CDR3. The CDR3 region is CASSEGTANTGELFF. Here the CDR3 DNA reads TGCGCCAGCAGCGAGGGGACGGCGAACACCGGGGAGCTGTTTTTT. This chain joins TRBV5-1 and TRBJ2-2; D is tentatively TRBD1 or TRBD2 (5 bases each). V lost 4 bases, J lost 0 bases, and 10 bases lay in between. CDR1 and CDR2 (germline): SGHRS, YFSETQ. The CDR3 is 15 amino acids.

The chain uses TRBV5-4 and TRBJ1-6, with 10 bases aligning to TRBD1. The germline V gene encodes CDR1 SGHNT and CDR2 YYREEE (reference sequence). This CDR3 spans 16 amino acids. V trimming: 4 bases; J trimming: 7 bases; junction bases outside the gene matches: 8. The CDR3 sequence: CASSAGTGVRNSPLHF. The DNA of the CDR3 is TGTGCCAGCAGCGCAGGGACAGGGGTCCGGAATTCACCCCTCCACTTT.

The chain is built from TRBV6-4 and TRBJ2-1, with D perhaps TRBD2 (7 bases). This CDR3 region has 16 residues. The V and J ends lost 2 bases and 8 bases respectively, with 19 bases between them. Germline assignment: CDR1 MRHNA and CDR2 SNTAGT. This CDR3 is CASSDSGGGGADEQFF. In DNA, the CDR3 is TGTGCCAGCAGTGACAGTGGAGGGGGGGGCGCGGATGAGCAGTTCTTC.

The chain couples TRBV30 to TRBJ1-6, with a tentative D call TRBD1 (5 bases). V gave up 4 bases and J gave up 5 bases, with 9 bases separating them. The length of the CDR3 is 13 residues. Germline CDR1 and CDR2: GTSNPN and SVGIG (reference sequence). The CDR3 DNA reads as TGTGCCTGGAACGGGGGGAATAATTCACCCCTCCACTTT. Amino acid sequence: CAWNGGNNSPLHF.

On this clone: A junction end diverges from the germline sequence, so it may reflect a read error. The CDR3 here is CASSGAHSPLHF. Here the CDR3 DNA reads TGTGCCAGCAGCGGGGCCCATTCGCCCCTCCACTTT. The chain links TRBV9 to TRBJ1-6, with D unresolved. There are 12 residues in the CDR3. Germline CDR1 reads SGDLS; CDR2 reads YYNGEE.

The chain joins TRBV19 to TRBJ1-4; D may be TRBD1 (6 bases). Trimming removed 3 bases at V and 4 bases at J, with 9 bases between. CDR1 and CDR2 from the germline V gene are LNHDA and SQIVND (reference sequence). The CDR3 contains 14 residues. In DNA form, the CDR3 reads TGTGCCAGTAGTATTCAAGGGGGTAATGAAAAACTGTTTTTT. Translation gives CASSIQGGNEKLFF.

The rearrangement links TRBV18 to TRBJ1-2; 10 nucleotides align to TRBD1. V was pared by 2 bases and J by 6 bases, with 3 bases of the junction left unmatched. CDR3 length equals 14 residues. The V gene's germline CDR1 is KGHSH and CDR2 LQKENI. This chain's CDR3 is CASSPSGQGHGYTF. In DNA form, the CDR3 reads TGTGCCAGCTCACCATCGGGACAGGGGCATGGCTACACCTTC.

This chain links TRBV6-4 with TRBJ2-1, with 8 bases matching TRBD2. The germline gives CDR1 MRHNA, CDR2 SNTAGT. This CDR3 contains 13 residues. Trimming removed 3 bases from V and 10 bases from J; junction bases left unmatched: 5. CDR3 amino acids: CASSEEVAGEQFF. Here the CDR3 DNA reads TGTGCCAGCAGTGAGGAGGTAGCGGGGGAGCAGTTCTTC.

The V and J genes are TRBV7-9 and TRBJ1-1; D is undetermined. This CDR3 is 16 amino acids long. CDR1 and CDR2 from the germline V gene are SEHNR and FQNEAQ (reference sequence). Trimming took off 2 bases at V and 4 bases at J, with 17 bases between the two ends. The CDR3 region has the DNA TGTGCCAGCAGCTTATTCCGGGGAGCGGTTCTCACTGAAGCTTTCTTT. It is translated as CASSLFRGAVLTEAFF.